This T cell receptor beta chain was sequenced for a study of CD8+CD57+ T cells in acquired aplastic anemia. TCR beta VDJ and CDR3 profiling used genomic DNA as template. TCRdb redid the calling of the reads with MiXCR, one entry per CDR3 protein. The sample lists a few hundred thousand distinct CDR3 sequences, 34% occurring once. Remarks on this clonotype: Its antigen remains unidentified. This may be a read error: a much more frequent sequence differs by one nucleotide.

Findings and caveats of the study: It was found that fewer than 35 CD8+ CDR3 sequences were shared between patients and controls.

Material for sequencing was sorted CD4+, CD8+, or CD8+CD57+ T cells (not recorded which) from PBMCs. The TCR sequence derives from a human donor in good health, serving as a control.

DNA for the CDR3: TGCAGTGCGCAATCTCAGCCGGGGGGCTATGGCTACGCCTTC. Amino acids: CSAQSQPGGYGYAF. The chain uses TRBV20-1 and TRBJ1-2; D is possibly TRBD1 (6 bases). Germline values: CDR1 DFQATT, CDR2 SNEGSKA (reference sequence). This CDR3 contains 14 residues.